This TCR beta chain was profiled in a study of graft-versus-host responses after intestinal transplantation. TCRdb's copy holds only in-frame clones and misses some; the assay was immunoSEQ multiplex PCR. The table includes more than 95,000 clones, 90% detected once. CDR3 length: 14 amino acids. In germline, CDR1 is MNHEY, CDR2 SVGAGI. Between the trimmed V and J ends, which lost 4 bases and 6 bases, there was a span of 10 bases. On this clone itself: Its antigen is unknown.

V usage is TRBV6-5 and J usage is TRBJ1-6; D is undetermined. This clonotype originated in a human donor who received an intestinal transplant. Sequences were derived from unstimulated CD4+ T cells sorted from spleen or lymph node cells, sampled before intestinal transplant. CDR3 DNA sequence: TGTGCCAGCAGTTTGTACAGTCTTAATTCACCCCTCCACTTT. Encoded protein: CASSLYSLNSPLHF.